This T cell receptor beta chain was observed in a study of tumor-infiltrating lymphocytes in primary liver carcinoma. In addition to blood RNA drawn from unsorted whole blood, germline DNA was extracted. CDR1 is LGHNA, CDR2 YNFKEQ, per germline. CDR3 length: 16 residues. Overall study findings and caveats: Blood had a significantly lower top-250-clone fraction than tumors did (p = 0.039).

Starting from around 510 ng of total RNA, TCR beta cDNA was produced with a primer in the constant region. What produced the TCR beta libraries was three nested multiplex PCR rounds using slightly modified ARM-PCR. TRBV1-TRBV30 forward primers paired with a C-beta reverse primer were used in the first two PCR rounds, which ran approximately 10 cycles each. From the multiplex PCR reads, TCRdb called clonotypes with MiXCR, one entry per CDR3 protein. The sample gives approximately 300,000 distinct CDR3 sequences, more than 55% of which show up once; roughly 9% is in the top ten. A remark on this clonotype: Its antigen is not known. Germline is not matched at one junction end, which may reflect a read error.

The sequencing sample was made of peripheral blood. The TCR sequence derives from a man between 40 and 49 years old with primary liver carcinoma and hepatitis B virus infection. This rearrangement joins TRBV4-2 to TRBJ2-1, with 10 bases lining up with TRBD1. Written as DNA, the CDR3 is TGTGCCAGCAGCCACGCAGGGGGACAGGGGTACAATGAGCAGTCCTTC. It translates to CASSHAGGQGYNEQSF.